These 23 T cell receptor beta chains originate from one sample sequenced in a study of control samples from healthy donors and cancer patients. Clones were sequenced by immunoSEQ multiplex PCR, and TCRdb holds only the in-frame ones, with some missing. The sample has more than 95,000 clones, 80% to 90% seen once; the top ten hold 1.1%. Sequences were obtained from PBMCs. These receptors all stem from a woman in her 50s with colorectal cancer.

The rearrangement joins TRBV19 to TRBJ1-2; weak D call: TRBD1 (6 bases). Germline-derived CDR1 and CDR2 are LNHDA and SQIVND (reference sequence). This CDR3 has 13 residues. With 7 bases removed from V and 4 bases from J, the gap between germline ends came to 13 bases. The DNA for the CDR3 is TGTGCCAGTACCACAGGGAGAGGCTATGGCTACACCTTC. This sequence encodes CASTTGRGYGYTF.

The V call is TRBV5-4, the J call TRBJ2-6; D is undetermined. The CDR3 has 14 amino acids. CDR1 SGHNT and CDR2 YYREEE come from the germline V gene (reference sequence). V lost 3 bases and J 3 bases, leaving 7 bases between the germline ends. This chain's CDR3 is CASSSPRGANVLTF. The CDR3 bases are TGTGCCAGCAGCTCCCCCCGTGGGGCCAACGTCCTGACTTTC. Supplemented by reference TRBV5-4 and TRBJ2-6, the full variable domain reads ETGVTQSPTHLIKTRGQQVTLRCSSQSGHNTVSWYQQALGQGPQFIFQYYREEENGRGNFPPRFSGLQFPNYSSELNVNALELDDSALYLCASSSPRGANVLTFGAGSRLTVL.

About this clone itself: This specimen includes other DNA sequences encoding the same CDR3. The chain employs TRBV7-9 and TRBJ1-2; no definite D call. Germline CDR1 reads SEHNR; CDR2 reads FQNEAQ (reference sequence). Trimming pared 3 bases from V and 8 bases from J, leaving 16 bases between. CDR3 length: 14 residues. The CDR3 region has the DNA TGTGCCAGCAGCTTGGGTGGCGGAGCGGGGGGCTACACCTTC. This sequence encodes CASSLGGGAGGYTF.

The rearrangement links TRBV10-3 to TRBJ1-2; 8 positions agree with TRBD1. The ends lost 6 bases at V and 2 bases at J; junction bases unmatched: 5. The CDR3 length is 14 residues. Germline V lookup: CDR1 ENHRY, CDR2 SYGVKD. The CDR3 nucleotides are TGTGCCATCAGCCAACAGGGGGTGAACTATGGCTACACCTTC. This gives the protein CAISQQGVNYGYTF.

V gene TRBV7-3 combines with J gene TRBJ2-7; possibly TRBD1 for D (5 bases). In germline, CDR1 is SGHTA, CDR2 FQGTGA. The length of the CDR3 is 13 residues. Deletions cut 3 bases from V and 1 base from J, with 7 bases between. The CDR3 DNA reads as TGTGCCAGCAGCTTCGACAGATCCTACGAGCAGTACTTC. Its protein product is CASSFDRSYEQYF. Using reference TRBV7-3 and TRBJ2-7 for the parts outside the CDR3, the full variable domain is GAGVSQTPSNKVTEKGKYVELRCDPISGHTALYWYRQSLGQGPEFLIYFQGTGAADDSGLPNDRFFAVRPEGSVSTLKIQRTERGDSAVYLCASSFDRSYEQYFGPGTRLTVT.

This clone has just a few counts. J is TRBJ2-7 and V is TRBV30; TRBD2 matches 8 bases. Unmatched junction bases numbered 10, after V lost 2 bases and J lost 4 bases. The length of the CDR3 is 15 residues. The germline CDR1 and CDR2 sequences are GTSNPN and SVGIG (reference sequence). The CDR3: CAWSYAGGGSYEQYF. CDR3 sequence (DNA): TGTGCCTGGAGTTACGCGGGAGGAGGTTCGTACGAGCAGTACTTC.

The chain recombines TRBV7-9 with TRBJ2-7; possible D gene TRBD2, 6 bases. The CDR3 is 16 amino acids. The germline V gene has CDR1 SEHNR and CDR2 FQNEAQ (reference sequence). The V gene lost 4 bases and the J gene lost 7 bases, with 23 bases spanning the gap. The CDR3 DNA sequence: TGTGCCAGCAGCTCTGGTTTGGAGACTAGGTCAATGGAGCAGTACTTC. This codes for CASSSGLETRSMEQYF.

The chain joins TRBV29-1 to TRBJ2-5; D might be TRBD1 or TRBD2, each matching 5 bases. The CDR3 is 14 amino acids. V lost 6 bases and J 1 base, leaving 15 bases between the germline ends. Germline V CDR1 and CDR2: SQVTM, ANQGSEA. CDR3 in DNA: TGCAGCGTCCATCCTTCGGGGCCCCAAGAGACCCAGTACTTC. Its translation is CSVHPSGPQETQYF.

V gene TRBV1 combines with J gene TRBJ2-3; whether TRBD2, the table's D call, matches the DNA was not checked. TRBV1 is an annotated pseudogene. The CDR3 is 17 residues long. The CDR3 nucleotides read TGCACCAGCAGCCAAAGACGCGGTGACTATGGAGGGGATACGCAGTATTTT. Its protein product is CTSSQRRGDYGGDTQYF.

The rearrangement joins TRBV9 to TRBJ2-1; TRBD2 is a possible D gene (6 bases). CDR3 length: 16 residues. Germline CDR1 and CDR2: SGDLS and YYNGEE. V shed 4 bases and J shed 0 bases, with 14 bases lying between them. CDR3 residues: CASSRFSGGSYNEQFF. The DNA for the CDR3 is TGTGCCAGCAGCCGTTTTAGCGGTGGCTCCTACAATGAGCAGTTCTTC.

This clone was found once. The J gene is TRBJ1-4, the V gene TRBV3-1 (or the pseudogene TRBV3-2); tentatively, D is TRBD1 (5 bases). V was cut by 2 bases and J by 7 bases, with 14 bases left in between. The CDR3 is 15 residues long. CDR1 is LGHDT, CDR2 YNNKEL, per germline (reference sequence). The CDR3 is CASSQLGGEVEKLFF. CDR3 nucleotides: TGTGCCAGCAGCCAACTGGGGGGGGAAGTTGAAAAACTGTTTTTT.

V is TRBV11-2 and J is TRBJ1-2; D uncertain. CDR3 length: 11 residues. The V gene's germline CDR1 is SGHAT and CDR2 FQNNGV. V was trimmed by 5 bases and J by 5 bases, leaving 6 bases between them. The CDR3 loop is CASSRGYGYTF. In DNA form, the CDR3 reads TGTGCCAGCAGCAGAGGGTATGGCTACACCTTC.

This chain joins TRBV3-1 (or the pseudogene TRBV3-2) and TRBJ1-2, with D unresolved. CDR3 length: 16 residues. The V gene's germline CDR1 is LGHDT and CDR2 YNNKEL (reference sequence). Trimming took 1 base from V and 4 from J, leaving 16 bases between them. The CDR3 coding sequence is TGTGCCAGCAGCCAAGGGGCAGCTTGGAGAGGCTATGGCTACACCTTC. It encodes CASSQGAAWRGYGYTF.

This chain uses TRBV7-6 with TRBJ2-2, with 7 positions matching TRBD2. The CDR3 totals 16 residues. Germline values: CDR1 SGHVS, CDR2 FNYEAQ. V trimming: 4 bases; J trimming: 3 bases; junction bases outside the gene matches: 8. The CDR3 sequence is CASSSQAGVDTGELFF. CDR3 bases: TGTGCCAGCAGCTCACAGGCGGGGGTTGACACCGGGGAGCTGTTTTTT.

The chain joins TRBV5-8 to TRBJ2-5; D possibly corresponds to TRBD2 (5 bases). Germline assignment: CDR1 SGHTS and CDR2 YDEGEE. The CDR3 has 15 residues. Trimming cost V 3 bases and J 5 bases, with 17 bases left between them. The CDR3 DNA sequence: TGTGCCAGCAGCTCGGTTAGCTTCCGAGGGGAGACCCAGTACTTC. It encodes CASSSVSFRGETQYF. The variable domain in full, with the rest retrieved from reference TRBV5-8 and TRBJ2-5, is EAGVTQSPTHLIKTRGQQATLRCSPISGHTSVYWYQQALGLGLQFLLWYDEGEERNRGNFPPRFSGRQFPNYSSELNVNALELEDSALYLCASSSVSFRGETQYFGPGTRLLVL.

CDR3 residues: CASSEGRTFNSPLHF. DNA for the CDR3: TGTGCCAGCAGTGAAGGACGGACTTTTAATTCACCCCTCCACTTT. The V call is TRBV2, the J call TRBJ1-6; D uncertain. The CDR3 spans 15 residues. The V and J ends lost 1 base and 6 bases respectively, with 10 bases between them. Germline V CDR1 and CDR2: SNHLY, FYNNEI. Filled out from reference TRBV2 and TRBJ1-6, the complete variable domain reads EPEVTQTPSHQVTQMGQEVILRCVPISNHLYFYWYRQILGQKVEFLVSFYNNEISEKSEIFDDQFSVERPDGSNFTLKIRSTKLEDSAMYFCASSEGRTFNSPLHFGNGTRLTVT.

This clone was seen a few times. This chain connects TRBV28 to TRBJ1-2, with D possibly being TRBD1 (5 bases). There are 16 residues in the CDR3. Germline values: CDR1 MDHEN, CDR2 SYDVKM. V lost 1 base, J lost 0 bases, and 12 bases lay in between. The CDR3 spells CASSLSPTAANYGYTF. The CDR3 region has the DNA TGTGCCAGCAGTTTATCCCCGACAGCGGCTAACTATGGCTACACCTTC.

The chain is built from TRBV28 and TRBJ1-2, with D perhaps TRBD1 (6 bases). The CDR3 is 12 residues long. V was clipped by 7 bases and J by 6 bases, with 12 bases between them. Germline assignment: CDR1 MDHEN and CDR2 SYDVKM. CDR3 in amino acids: CASTGEVDGYTF. CDR3 bases: TGTGCCAGCACAGGGGAGGTAGATGGCTACACCTTC.

J is TRBJ2-7 and V is TRBV9; TRBD1 matches at 8 bases. Germline CDR1 reads SGDLS; CDR2 reads YYNGEE. This CDR3 region has 17 residues. The ends lost 4 bases at V and 0 bases at J; junction bases unmatched: 12. DNA of the CDR3: TGTGCCAGCAGCCCCCGTATTGGGACAGGTCTCTCCTACGAGCAGTACTTC. Translated, it gives CASSPRIGTGLSYEQYF.

The chain couples TRBV5-1 to TRBJ1-5, with 9 bases that match TRBD1. The CDR3 has 14 residues. The J segment lost 7 bases and the V segment lost 0 bases, leaving 2 bases of the junction unmatched. Germline V gene sequence: CDR1 SGHRS, CDR2 YFSETQ. The CDR3 is CASSLGQGEQPQHF. The CDR3, as DNA: TGCGCCAGCAGCTTGGGACAGGGGGAGCAGCCCCAGCATTTT.

The gene calls are TRBV19 and TRBJ1-3; 9 bases map to TRBD1. The V gene's germline CDR1 is LNHDA and CDR2 SQIVND (reference sequence). CDR3 length equals 17 residues. V lost 5 bases, J lost 0 bases, and 8 bases stayed unmatched. The CDR3 bases are TGTGCCAGTAGTGTCACCGGGACAGGGTTCTCTGGAAACACCATATATTTT. As protein: CASSVTGTGFSGNTIYF.

This CDR3 is CASSLSANNEQFF. CDR3 nucleotide sequence: TGTGCCAGCAGCTTAAGCGCAAACAATGAGCAGTTCTTC. The V and J genes are TRBV11-1 and TRBJ2-1, with D unclear. The ends were cut back, 2 bases at V and 5 bases at J, with 7 bases in the middle. In germline, CDR1 is SGHAT, CDR2 FQDESV (reference sequence). The CDR3 is 13 amino acids.

V is TRBV18 and J is TRBJ2-1; TRBD1 matches at 7 bases. The CDR3 totals 13 residues. Trimming at V came to 3 bases and at J to 5 bases, leaving 1 base not matched to a gene. The germline V gene encodes CDR1 KGHSH and CDR2 LQKENI. The CDR3, as DNA: TGTGCCAGCTCACCGGGACAGAACAATGAGCAGTTCTTC. It codes for CASSPGQNNEQFF.